These 2 T cell receptor beta chains were all obtained from the same sample, sequenced in a study of blood T cell repertoires in COVID-19. Clones were read by immunoSEQ multiplex PCR, and TCRdb kept only the in-frame ones, dropping some. Seen here are some 290,000 clones, roughly 91% observed once, and the top ten hold around 10%. The sample comprised peripheral blood. All receptors come from a woman aged 25 to 45 with COVID-19, enrolled during active disease.

The chain uses TRBV19 and TRBJ2-5; D is unresolved. CDR3 size: 13 residues. The germline V and J ends were trimmed by 0 bases and 3 bases, with 5 bases remaining between them. The germline V gene has CDR1 LNHDA and CDR2 SQIVND (reference sequence). The CDR3 region has the DNA TGTGCCAGTAGTATAGATCAGGAAGAGACCCAGTACTTC. This sequence encodes CASSIDQEETQYF.

In its sample, this clone was seen a few times. V and J are TRBV2 and TRBJ1-4; a weak D match, TRBD1 (5 bases). V dropped 3 bases and J dropped 2 bases, with 19 bases sitting between them. The CDR3 has 18 amino acids. From germline, CDR1 is SNHLY and CDR2 FYNNEI. CDR3 nucleotides: TGTGCCAGCAGTGATATCGACGGTGTCAGGGCCACTAATGAAAAACTGTTTTTT. It encodes CASSDIDGVRATNEKLFF.